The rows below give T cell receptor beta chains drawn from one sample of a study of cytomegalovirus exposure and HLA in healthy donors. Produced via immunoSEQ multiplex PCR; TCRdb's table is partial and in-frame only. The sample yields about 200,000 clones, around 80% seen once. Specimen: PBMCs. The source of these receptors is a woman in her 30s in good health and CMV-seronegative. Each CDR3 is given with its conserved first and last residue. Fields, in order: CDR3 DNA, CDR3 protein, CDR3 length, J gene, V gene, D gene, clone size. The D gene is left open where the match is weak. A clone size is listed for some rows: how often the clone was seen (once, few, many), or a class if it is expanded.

CDR3nt: TGTGCCAGCAGCTTCAACAGGGGGACGGATGGCTACACCTTC
CDR3aa: CASSFNRGTDGYTF
len: 14
j_gene: TRBJ1-2
v_gene: TRBV11-1
d_gene: TRBD1
abundance: NA

CDR3nt: TGTGCCTCGAACTCTGAGGGATTGCGAAATCAGCCCCAGCATTTT
CDR3aa: CASNSEGLRNQPQHF
len: 15
j_gene: TRBJ1-5
v_gene: TRBV2
d_gene: NA
abundance: NA

CDR3nt: TGTGCCAGTAGTATAAACATCGGCTACACCTTC
CDR3aa: CASSINIGYTF
len: 11
j_gene: TRBJ1-2
v_gene: TRBV19
d_gene: NA
abundance: NA

CDR3nt: TGCGCCAGCAGACCGGGACTAGCGGGGACCGACGAGCAGTTCTTC
CDR3aa: CASRPGLAGTDEQFF
len: 15
j_gene: TRBJ2-1
v_gene: TRBV10-1
d_gene: TRBD2
abundance: NA

CDR3nt: TGTGCCAGCACCTCCGGGACTTCCTACGAGCAGTACTTC
CDR3aa: CASTSGTSYEQYF
len: 13
j_gene: TRBJ2-7
v_gene: TRBV11-2
d_gene: NA
abundance: few

CDR3nt: TGTGCCAGCAGCGTATCCACTTGGACAGGGGAAGCTTTCTTT
CDR3aa: CASSVSTWTGEAFF
len: 14
j_gene: TRBJ1-1
v_gene: TRBV9
d_gene: TRBD1
abundance: NA

CDR3nt: TGCGCCAGCAGCTTGGTAGGGGACAGCTCCTACGAGCAGTACTTC
CDR3aa: CASSLVGDSSYEQYF
len: 15
j_gene: TRBJ2-7
v_gene: TRBV5-1
d_gene: TRBD1
abundance: NA

CDR3nt: TGTGCCAGCTCACCGGGAATTGGGGCCCGGAGCTACACCTTC
CDR3aa: CASSPGIGARSYTF
len: 14
j_gene: TRBJ1-2
v_gene: TRBV18
d_gene: NA
abundance: NA

CDR3nt: TGCAGCGTATTCCCAGCAGACTTGATCTATGGCTACACCTTC
CDR3aa: CSVFPADLIYGYTF
len: 14
j_gene: TRBJ1-2
v_gene: TRBV29-1
d_gene: NA
abundance: NA

CDR3nt: TGTGCCAGCAGCCCATCCTACGAGCAGTACTTC
CDR3aa: CASSPSYEQYF
len: 11
j_gene: TRBJ2-7
v_gene: TRBV7-2
d_gene: NA
abundance: few

CDR3nt: TGTGCCAGCAGTTTGAGCAGGGGAACCTTATATGGCTACACCTTC
CDR3aa: CASSLSRGTLYGYTF
len: 15
j_gene: TRBJ1-2
v_gene: TRBV28
d_gene: NA
abundance: NA

CDR3nt: TGTGCCACCAGCATGGACGCAGGGGATAGCACTGAAGCTTTCTTT
CDR3aa: CATSMDAGDSTEAFF
len: 15
j_gene: TRBJ1-1
v_gene: TRBV15
d_gene: NA
abundance: NA